Below, 30 T cell receptor beta chains from the same sample are listed, as sequenced in a study of cytomegalovirus exposure and HLA in healthy donors. PCR employed 60 Vbeta and 13 Jbeta primers. Here immunoSEQ multiplex PCR was the method, and the copy in TCRdb shows in-frame clones only, minus some. Among about 190,000 clones listed, 79% were seen once. The sequencing input was PBMCs. The source is a young woman in good health and CMV-seronegative.

V usage is TRBV5-4 and J usage is TRBJ1-2; a weak D match, TRBD1 (5 bases). CDR1 SGHNT and CDR2 YYREEE come from the germline V gene (reference sequence). The CDR3 is 13 amino acids. V lost 4 bases and J lost 8, with 15 bases in between. The CDR3 DNA sequence: TGTGCCAGCAGCCGAAGGGGAACGGACGGCTACACCTTC. Translated, it gives CASSRRGTDGYTF.

The CDR3 reads CAWNRGQDEQYF. The CDR3 DNA is TGTGCCTGGAACAGGGGGCAAGACGAGCAGTACTTC. This chain links TRBV30 with TRBJ2-7; 9 bases agree with TRBD1. Germline V lookup: CDR1 GTSNPN, CDR2 SVGIG (reference sequence). Trimming removed 4 bases from V and 5 bases from J; junction bases left unmatched: 3. This CDR3 has 12 amino acids.

This clone was recorded once. The chain is built from TRBV5-1 and TRBJ1-1, with D perhaps matching TRBD1 (6 bases). This CDR3 has 11 residues. Germline V gene lookup returns CDR1 SGHRS and CDR2 YFSETQ. Trimming left V 4 bases short and J 8 bases short, with 9 bases between. CDR3 protein: CASSRGTEAFF. In DNA, the CDR3 is TGCGCCAGCAGCCGAGGGACAGAAGCTTTCTTT.

The chain uses TRBV7-8 and TRBJ2-5, with 7 bases that match TRBD1. The CDR3 totals 15 residues. Germline lookup yields CDR1 SGHVS and CDR2 FQNEAQ. J was trimmed by 5 bases and V by 1 base; bases with no gene match: 7. The chain's CDR3 is CASSLGQGRRETQYF. Here the CDR3 DNA reads TGTGCCAGCAGCTTAGGACAGGGACGGAGGGAGACCCAGTACTTC.

The gene calls are TRBV5-1 and TRBJ2-5, with TRBD1 identical over 8 bases. The V segment lost 3 bases and the J segment 5 bases; nucleotides outside the gene matches: 6. Per germline, CDR1 SGHRS and CDR2 YFSETQ. There are 14 residues in the CDR3. The CDR3 DNA follows: TGCGCCAGCAGCTGGACAGGGACTCAGGAGACCCAGTACTTC. This codes for CASSWTGTQETQYF.

V is TRBV5-1 and J is TRBJ2-7; D call uncertain. Germline V gene sequence: CDR1 SGHRS, CDR2 YFSETQ. Trimming took 1 base from V and 0 from J, leaving 20 bases between them. This CDR3 is built from 18 residues. For the CDR3, the DNA is TGCGCCAGCAGCTTGTTTCTAACAGTAGGATCAAGCTCCTACGAGCAGTACTTC. It yields the protein CASSLFLTVGSSSYEQYF.

The chain has TRBV19 and TRBJ2-1; D gene unclear. The V gene's germline CDR1 is LNHDA and CDR2 SQIVND (reference sequence). This CDR3 comprises 15 residues. Trimming stripped 2 bases from V and 5 bases from J, with 13 bases between. Written as DNA, the CDR3 is TGTGCCAGTAGTATAAGTCCATACAGCAACAATGAGCAGTTCTTC. The encoded protein is CASSISPYSNNEQFF. Supplemented by reference TRBV19 and TRBJ2-1, the full variable domain reads DGGITQSPKYLFRKEGQNVTLSCEQNLNHDAMYWYRQDPGQGLRLIYYSQIVNDFQKGDIAEGYSVSREKKESFPLTVTSAQKNPTAFYLCASSISPYSNNEQFFGPGTRLTVL.

This clone was counted only a few times. The chain links TRBV5-6 to TRBJ1-2; TRBD1 is a possible D gene (5 bases). Per germline, CDR1 SGHDT and CDR2 YYEEEE. Trimming removed 1 base from V and 4 bases from J, with 11 bases in between. The CDR3 contains 14 residues. As DNA, the CDR3 is TGTGCCAGCAGCTTGTCAGGGCTCCTCTATGGCTACACCTTC. Its protein is CASSLSGLLYGYTF.

This clone has just a few counts. This rearrangement joins TRBV11-2 to TRBJ1-1, with D maybe TRBD1 (5 bases). CDR1 is SGHAT, CDR2 FQNNGV, per germline. This CDR3 contains 13 residues. V lost 6 bases and J 0 bases, leaving 8 bases between the germline ends. For the CDR3, the DNA is TGTGCCAGCAGTCGACAGATGAACACTGAAGCTTTCTTT. Protein: CASSRQMNTEAFF.

The rearrangement uses TRBV5-1 and TRBJ2-2, with D hard to call. The V end was cut by 0 bases, the J end by 1 base, with 4 bases between. Germline V lookup: CDR1 SGHRS, CDR2 YFSETQ. This CDR3 spans 14 amino acids. The CDR3 bases are TGCGCCAGCAGCTTGGGACAGAACACCGGGGAGCTGTTTTTT. Translating it yields CASSLGQNTGELFF.

The gene calls are TRBV5-1 and TRBJ2-7; 7 nucleotides agree with TRBD1. The CDR3 totals 15 residues. Germline CDR1 reads SGHRS; CDR2 reads YFSETQ. V shed 3 bases, J shed 2 bases, and the junction held 8 bases outside the gene matches. CDR3 residues: CASSSAPDRTYEQYF. As DNA, the CDR3 is TGCGCCAGCAGCTCTGCCCCGGACAGGACCTACGAGCAGTACTTC.

The rearrangement uses TRBV27 and TRBJ2-7; 7 bases agree with TRBD1. This CDR3 has 14 residues. J gave up 4 bases and V 6 bases, and 9 bases lay outside the gene matches. From germline, CDR1 is MNHEY and CDR2 SMNVEV (reference sequence). CDR3 sequence (DNA): TGTGCCAGCAGCCCACGGGGACAGAAGTACGAGCAGTACTTC. Residues: CASSPRGQKYEQYF.

In this sample, this clone turned up once. J is TRBJ1-4 and V is TRBV7-9, with D hard to call. The CDR3 is made up of 14 amino acids. Trimming shortened V by 7 bases and J by 4 bases, and 13 bases separated the two germline ends. From germline, CDR1 is SEHNR and CDR2 FQNEAQ (reference sequence). Written as DNA, the CDR3 is TGTGCCAGCACCAGCGGGCGCGGTAATGAAAAACTGTTTTTT. Its translation: CASTSGRGNEKLFF.

The chain carries TRBV28 and TRBJ1-5; D unresolved. This CDR3 region has 14 residues. The V and J ends lost 5 bases and 4 bases respectively, with 12 bases between them. Germline values: CDR1 MDHEN, CDR2 SYDVKM. CDR3 sequence reads: CASSPRLGNQPQHF. As DNA, the CDR3 is TGTGCCAGCAGTCCCCGACTCGGAAATCAGCCCCAGCATTTT.

This clone occurred a few times. The rearrangement links TRBV5-1 to TRBJ2-1; 7 bases are shared with TRBD2. CDR1 and CDR2 (germline): SGHRS, YFSETQ. There are 15 residues in the CDR3. V lost 4 bases, J lost 0 bases, and 4 bases stayed unmatched. The CDR3 bases are TGCGCCAGCAGCGTATCTAGCGGCTCCTACAATGAGCAGTTCTTC. This codes for CASSVSSGSYNEQFF.

The chain joins TRBV27 to TRBJ1-1; D is unresolved. The CDR3 is 12 residues long. Trimming left V 2 bases short and J 4 bases short, with 5 bases between. CDR1 and CDR2 from the germline V gene are MNHEY and SMNVEV (reference sequence). The CDR3 bases are TGTGCCAGCAGTTTACCAGGCACTGAAGCTTTCTTT. Translating gives CASSLPGTEAFF.

The J gene is TRBJ1-4, the V gene TRBV9; possible D gene TRBD1, 5 bases. The V end lost 2 bases, the J end lost 1 base, and 6 bases lay between the germline ends. The germline gives CDR1 SGDLS, CDR2 YYNGEE. This CDR3 has 14 residues. CDR3 sequence: CASSVGGTNEKLFF. The CDR3 DNA sequence: TGTGCCAGCAGCGTCGGGGGAACTAATGAAAAACTGTTTTTT. Full variable domain (rest looked up from reference TRBV9 and TRBJ1-4): DSGVTQTPKHLITATGQRVTLRCSPRSGDLSVYWYQQSLDQGLQFLIQYYNGEERAKGNILERFSAQQFPDLHSELNLSSLELGDSALYFCASSVGGTNEKLFFGSGTQLSVL.

This clone was found a few times. CDR3 bases: TGTGCCAGCAGCCCGGCTAGCGGGAGAAACGAGCAGTACTTC. Its translation: CASSPASGRNEQYF. V gene TRBV4-2 combines with J gene TRBJ2-7, with TRBD2 matching over 10 bases. Germline V gene lookup returns CDR1 LGHNA and CDR2 YNFKEQ. Germline trimming cut 4 bases from V and 5 bases from J; bases unmatched to any gene: 5. The CDR3 loop spans 14 amino acids.

The V and J genes are TRBV5-1 and TRBJ1-1; no firm D call. The V gene's germline CDR1 is SGHRS and CDR2 YFSETQ. Trimming removed 0 bases from V and 0 bases from J, with 9 bases in between. The CDR3 is made up of 15 amino acids. The CDR3: CASSLASQMNTEAFF. The CDR3 DNA follows: TGCGCCAGCAGCTTGGCCTCACAAATGAACACTGAAGCTTTCTTT.

V and J are TRBV7-3 and TRBJ1-4, with 10 bases lining up with TRBD1. The CDR3 has 17 residues. The V segment lost 5 bases and the J segment 3 bases; nucleotides outside the gene matches: 9. The germline V gene has CDR1 SGHTA and CDR2 FQGTGA. CDR3 sequence (DNA): TGTGCCAGCAGCGTAGGACAGGGGGAGGGATCTAATGAAAAACTGTTTTTT. This codes for CASSVGQGEGSNEKLFF.

The chain combines TRBV5-1 with TRBJ1-3, with D unclear. The CDR3 runs 13 residues. V dropped 1 base and J dropped 4 bases, with 6 bases sitting between them. The germline gives CDR1 SGHRS, CDR2 YFSETQ. This CDR3 reads CASSLSLGNTIYF. As DNA, the CDR3 is TGCGCCAGCAGCTTGTCACTCGGAAACACCATATATTTT.

The chain recombines TRBV2 with TRBJ1-2, with 8 bases that match TRBD1. The germline V gene has CDR1 SNHLY and CDR2 FYNNEI. The CDR3 length is 15 residues. V dropped 2 bases and J dropped 8; count of bases not matched to a gene: 10. The CDR3 DNA sequence: TGTGCCAGCAGTGAATTGGGGCAGGGGGCCGGGGGCTACACCTTC. As protein: CASSELGQGAGGYTF.

The CDR3 nucleotides read TGCAGCGTTGCTTCCGGAGGAGGTGAGCAGTTCTTC. It encodes CSVASGGGEQFF. The chain links TRBV29-1 to TRBJ2-1, with a tentative D call TRBD2 (5 bases). V gave up 4 bases and J gave up 9 bases, with 13 bases separating them. Germline CDR1 and CDR2: SQVTM and ANQGSEA. CDR3 size: 12 residues.

The V gene is TRBV11-3, the J gene TRBJ2-5; 7 nucleotides match TRBD2. From germline, CDR1 is SGHNT and CDR2 YENEEA. The CDR3 is made up of 15 amino acids. V dropped 3 bases and J dropped 4; count of bases not matched to a gene: 8. CDR3 DNA sequence: TGTGCCAGCAGCTTCAGGGAGGGTAAGGGAGAGACCCAGTACTTC. Translated, it gives CASSFREGKGETQYF.

This rearrangement joins TRBV4-1 to TRBJ2-7; D is unclear. The CDR3 extends over 14 amino acids. In germline, CDR1 is MGHRA, CDR2 YSYEKL. The ends were cut back, 1 base at V and 3 bases at J, with 10 bases in the middle. The CDR3 reads CASSQAPLNYEQYF. In nucleotides, the CDR3 is TGCGCCAGCAGCCAAGCCCCGCTAAACTACGAGCAGTACTTC.

The chain links TRBV28 to TRBJ1-3; D possibly corresponds to TRBD1 (6 bases). This CDR3 spans 13 amino acids. The germline V and J ends were trimmed by 9 bases and 2 bases, with 11 bases remaining between them. The germline V gene encodes CDR1 MDHEN and CDR2 SYDVKM. CDR3: CASIQGTGNTIYF. In DNA, the CDR3 is TGTGCCAGTATCCAGGGGACTGGAAACACCATATATTTT.

The chain links TRBV4-3 to TRBJ2-3; 9 bases fit TRBD2. V lost 1 base and J lost 2; bases outside the gene matches: 7. The germline V gene has CDR1 LGHNA and CDR2 YSLEER. The CDR3 has 17 residues. In nucleotides, the CDR3 is TGCGCCAGCAGCCAAGCCAAGGGCGGGAGGGTCACAGATACGCAGTATTTT. It translates to CASSQAKGGRVTDTQYF.

This clone was observed a single time. The V gene is TRBV5-1, the J gene TRBJ1-2; tentative D call: TRBD1 (5 bases). V lost 4 bases and J 3 bases, leaving 19 bases between the germline ends. The CDR3 has 16 amino acids. Germline assignment: CDR1 SGHRS and CDR2 YFSETQ. Here the CDR3 DNA reads TGCGCCAGCAGCCAAAGGGGTCAGGGAGGGGACTATGGCTACACCTTC. It translates to CASSQRGQGGDYGYTF.

This chain links TRBV7-9 with TRBJ1-1; tentative D call: TRBD1 (5 bases). Per germline, CDR1 SEHNR and CDR2 FQNEAQ (reference sequence). This CDR3 comprises 14 residues. V lost 1 base and J 4 bases, leaving 10 bases between the germline ends. Here the CDR3 reads CASSLEGMGTEAFF. The CDR3 nucleotides are TGTGCCAGCAGCTTAGAGGGGATGGGCACTGAAGCTTTCTTT. Drawing the rest from reference TRBV7-9 and TRBJ1-1, the complete variable domain is DTGVSQNPRHKITKRGQNVTFRCDPISEHNRLYWYRQTLGQGPEFLTYFQNEAQLEKSRLLSDRFSAERPKGSFSTLEIQRTEQGDSAMYLCASSLEGMGTEAFFGQGTRLTVV.

The CDR3 loop is CASSDSGGDLQYSYEQYF. CDR3 nucleotides: TGTGCCAGCAGTGACTCAGGGGGCGACCTCCAATACTCCTACGAGCAGTACTTC. This chain joins TRBV6-4 and TRBJ2-7; 7 bases agree with TRBD1. Per germline, CDR1 MRHNA and CDR2 SNTAGT. The V segment lost 0 bases and the J segment 0 bases; nucleotides outside the gene matches: 11. The CDR3 sequence is 18 residues long.